The rows below give T cell receptor beta chains drawn from one sample of a study of early T cells in non-severe SARS-CoV-2 infection. Each CDR3 protein is one row after TCRdb ran MiXCR on the 5' RACE reads. The table includes about 80,000 distinct CDR3 sequences, approximately 5% detected once. The specimen was whole blood, collected at baseline. These receptors all come from an adult who was a healthcare worker with PCR-confirmed SARS-CoV-2 infection or an uninfected control (not recorded which). CDR3s include the opening cysteine and the closing phenylalanine or tryptophan. Each record gives: V gene, clone size, J gene, D gene, CDR3 DNA, CDR3 protein. D genes are given only for firm matches. Clone sizes are given selectively: once, few, many, or a class where the clone is expanded.

V gene: TRBV7-8; clone size: .; J gene: TRBJ2-7; D gene: TRBD2; CDR3 DNA: TGTGCCAGCAGCCCGACTAGCGGGTCTCTCACTGTAAGGCAGTACTTC; CDR3 protein: CASSPTSGSLTVRQYF
V gene: TRBV27; clone size: .; J gene: TRBJ2-2; D gene: .; CDR3 DNA: TGTGCCAGCTCGACACTAGGGTACACCGGGGAGCTGTTTTTT; CDR3 protein: CASSTLGYTGELFF
V gene: TRBV20-1; clone size: many; J gene: TRBJ2-7; D gene: TRBD2; CDR3 DNA: TGCAGTGCTATCCCAGCGGCTAGCGGGAGCTACGAGCAGTACTTC; CDR3 protein: CSAIPAASGSYEQYF
V gene: TRBV5-1; clone size: few; J gene: TRBJ1-2; D gene: .; CDR3 DNA: TGCGCCAGCAGTGCAGGGAACGGAATGGACTACACCTTC; CDR3 protein: CASSAGNGMDYTF
V gene: TRBV10-3; clone size: many; J gene: TRBJ2-1; D gene: TRBD2; CDR3 DNA: TGTGCCATCAGTGGGACTAGCGGGATTCGAAATGAGCAGTTCTTC; CDR3 protein: CAISGTSGIRNEQFF
V gene: TRBV6-1; clone size: many; J gene: TRBJ1-5; D gene: TRBD1; CDR3 DNA: TGTGCCAGCAGGCGACAGGGGGCGAGCAATCAGCCCCAGCATTTT; CDR3 protein: CASRRQGASNQPQHF
V gene: TRBV28; clone size: medium-sized; J gene: TRBJ2-2; D gene: TRBD2; CDR3 DNA: TGTGCCAGCAGTCCCGGGACTAGCGGGGACGAAGGGGAGCTGTTTTTT; CDR3 protein: CASSPGTSGDEGELFF
V gene: TRBV6-6; clone size: many; J gene: TRBJ1-1; D gene: .; CDR3 DNA: TGTGCCAGCAGTTACCCGAGGGTGCACACTGAAGCTTTCTTT; CDR3 protein: CASSYPRVHTEAFF
V gene: TRBV7-9; clone size: many; J gene: TRBJ2-1; D gene: TRBD2; CDR3 DNA: TGTGCCAGCAGCACGGGACTAGCGGGAGTTAATGAGCAGTTCTTC; CDR3 protein: CASSTGLAGVNEQFF
V gene: TRBV11-2; clone size: many; J gene: TRBJ1-1; D gene: TRBD1; CDR3 DNA: TGTGCCAGCAGCTTCCAAGACAGGGGAACTGAAGCTTTCTTT; CDR3 protein: CASSFQDRGTEAFF
V gene: TRBV6-1; clone size: many; J gene: TRBJ2-5; D gene: TRBD2; CDR3 DNA: TGTGCCAGCATCCTGACTAGCGGGAGCCAAGAGACCCAGTACTTC; CDR3 protein: CASILTSGSQETQYF
V gene: TRBV20-1; clone size: many; J gene: TRBJ2-7; D gene: TRBD1; CDR3 DNA: TGCAGTGCTCAATCGGGACAGGGGGCCTACGAGCAGTACTTC; CDR3 protein: CSAQSGQGAYEQYF
V gene: TRBV12-3/TRBV12-4; clone size: many; J gene: TRBJ1-1; D gene: .; CDR3 DNA: TGTGCCAGCAGGGGGGAACGCGTAAGCACTGAAGCTTTCTTT; CDR3 protein: CASRGERVSTEAFF
V gene: TRBV7-9; clone size: .; J gene: TRBJ2-2; D gene: TRBD2; CDR3 DNA: TGTGCCAGCAGCTTAGTTCTAGCGGGGTCGAACACCGGGGAGCTGTTTTTT; CDR3 protein: CASSLVLAGSNTGELFF
V gene: TRBV9; clone size: .; J gene: TRBJ2-1; D gene: .; CDR3 DNA: TGTGCCAGCAGCGTAGAAGCGCCGAGCTCCTACAATGAGCAGTTCTTC; CDR3 protein: CASSVEAPSSYNEQFF
V gene: TRBV2; clone size: .; J gene: TRBJ1-2; D gene: .; CDR3 DNA: TGTGCCAGCAGTGAAGCGGGGAGGAGTGGAGGCTACACCTTC; CDR3 protein: CASSEAGRSGGYTF
V gene: TRBV6-1; clone size: few; J gene: TRBJ2-1; D gene: TRBD2; CDR3 DNA: TGTGCCAGCAGTGAAGCGCTTCGGAGACCGGCTAGCGGAAACAATGAGCAGTTCTTC; CDR3 protein: CASSEALRRPASGNNEQFF
V gene: TRBV28; clone size: .; J gene: TRBJ2-3; D gene: .; CDR3 DNA: TGTGCCAGCAGTTTTAGAAATACGCAGTATTTT; CDR3 protein: CASSFRNTQYF
V gene: TRBV28; clone size: many; J gene: TRBJ1-2; D gene: TRBD1; CDR3 DNA: TGTGCCAGCAGATACCAGGGACAGGGTCACTATGGCTACACCTTC; CDR3 protein: CASRYQGQGHYGYTF
V gene: TRBV5-1; clone size: .; J gene: TRBJ1-4; D gene: .; CDR3 DNA: TGCGCCAGCAGCTTGGCAAGACCCCCACTGGATGAAAAACTGTTTTTT; CDR3 protein: CASSLARPPLDEKLFF
V gene: TRBV14; clone size: .; J gene: TRBJ2-7; D gene: .; CDR3 DNA: TGTGCCAGCAGTGACGGGAGCTCCTACGAGCAGTACTTC; CDR3 protein: CASSDGSSYEQYF
V gene: TRBV27; clone size: many; J gene: TRBJ2-1; D gene: .; CDR3 DNA: TGTGCCAGCAGTTCCCTAGGGGGGTACAATGAGCAGTTCTTC; CDR3 protein: CASSSLGGYNEQFF
V gene: TRBV5-4; clone size: few; J gene: TRBJ2-1; D gene: .; CDR3 DNA: TGTGCCAGCAGCTTGTGGAATCCTCAGGATGAGCAGTTCTTC; CDR3 protein: CASSLWNPQDEQFF
V gene: TRBV27; clone size: many; J gene: TRBJ1-1; D gene: .; CDR3 DNA: TGTGCCAGCAGCCCTCATACAGGGTTAGCGACTGAAGCTTTCTTT; CDR3 protein: CASSPHTGLATEAFF
V gene: TRBV6-6; clone size: few; J gene: TRBJ2-5; D gene: .; CDR3 DNA: TGTGCCAGCAGTCCACGACAGCAAGAGACCCAGTACTTC; CDR3 protein: CASSPRQQETQYF
V gene: TRBV9; clone size: few; J gene: TRBJ1-2; D gene: TRBD1; CDR3 DNA: TGTGCCAGCAGCGAGGACAACAGGGGGCTTGGCTACACCTTC; CDR3 protein: CASSEDNRGLGYTF
V gene: TRBV5-1; clone size: .; J gene: TRBJ2-7; D gene: TRBD2; CDR3 DNA: TGCGCCAGCAGCTTGCTAGCGGGAGCTTCGACCTACGAGCAGTACTTC; CDR3 protein: CASSLLAGASTYEQYF
V gene: TRBV16; clone size: .; J gene: TRBJ2-3; D gene: .; CDR3 DNA: TGTGCCAGCAGCCAATATTCCGGGAGCACAGATACGCAGTATTTT; CDR3 protein: CASSQYSGSTDTQYF
V gene: TRBV30; clone size: few; J gene: TRBJ2-7; D gene: .; CDR3 DNA: TGTGCCTGGAACGAGGTTTCGAGGGAGCAGTACTTC; CDR3 protein: CAWNEVSREQYF
V gene: TRBV27; clone size: few; J gene: TRBJ2-7; D gene: TRBD2; CDR3 DNA: TGTGCCAGCAGAACTAGCGGGACCCTTAGCTCCTACGAGCAGTACTTC; CDR3 protein: CASRTSGTLSSYEQYF
V gene: TRBV7-8; clone size: .; J gene: TRBJ1-5; D gene: .; CDR3 DNA: TGTGCCAGCAGCCCGGGCCTTCTGGGGTCCAATCAGCCCCAGCATTTT; CDR3 protein: CASSPGLLGSNQPQHF
V gene: TRBV6-5; clone size: .; J gene: TRBJ1-2; D gene: TRBD1; CDR3 DNA: TGTGCCAGCAGTTCAATTCCGGGACAGCTCTTGAGTGGCTATGGCTACACCTTC; CDR3 protein: CASSSIPGQLLSGYGYTF
V gene: TRBV15; clone size: many; J gene: TRBJ2-4; D gene: .; CDR3 DNA: TGTGCCACCAGCAGAAGAACAGGGAATCAAAACATTCAGTACTTC; CDR3 protein: CATSRRTGNQNIQYF
V gene: TRBV30; clone size: many; J gene: TRBJ1-5; D gene: .; CDR3 DNA: TGTGCCTGGAGTGTAGGCAGGGATCAGCCCCAGCATTTT; CDR3 protein: CAWSVGRDQPQHF
V gene: TRBV5-1; clone size: few; J gene: TRBJ2-7; D gene: .; CDR3 DNA: TGCGCCAGCAGCTTGGAGCCGGGCACTGGGGAGCAGTACTTC; CDR3 protein: CASSLEPGTGEQYF
V gene: TRBV19; clone size: few; J gene: TRBJ2-2; D gene: .; CDR3 DNA: TGTGCCAGTAGTATACAACATACCAGGGGCGGGGAGCTGTTTTTT; CDR3 protein: CASSIQHTRGGELFF
V gene: TRBV5-1; clone size: .; J gene: TRBJ1-5; D gene: TRBD1; CDR3 DNA: TGCGCCAGCAGCTCCGGACAGGGCTTACAGCCCCAGCATTTT; CDR3 protein: CASSSGQGLQPQHF
V gene: TRBV6-5; clone size: many; J gene: TRBJ2-1; D gene: .; CDR3 DNA: TGTGCCAGCAGTGGCGGGCAGTTCGGGGAGCAGTTCTTC; CDR3 protein: CASSGGQFGEQFF
V gene: TRBV5-6; clone size: few; J gene: TRBJ2-3; D gene: TRBD2; CDR3 DNA: TGTGCCAGCAGCCCCCCTAGCGGGGGCACAGATACGCAGTATTTT; CDR3 protein: CASSPPSGGTDTQYF
V gene: TRBV5-1; clone size: .; J gene: TRBJ2-7; D gene: .; CDR3 DNA: TGCGCCAGCAGCTCCGAAGGGGTTGTGGCCTACGAGCAGTACTTC; CDR3 protein: CASSSEGVVAYEQYF
V gene: TRBV7-2; clone size: .; J gene: TRBJ1-6; D gene: .; CDR3 DNA: TGTGCCAGCAGCGAGCGACAGGCTAATTCACCCCTCCACTTT; CDR3 protein: CASSERQANSPLHF
V gene: TRBV11-2; clone size: .; J gene: TRBJ2-2; D gene: .; CDR3 DNA: TGTGCCAGCAGCCCGGGACCCCAGGTCGGGGAGCTGTTTTTT; CDR3 protein: CASSPGPQVGELFF
V gene: TRBV6-5; clone size: many; J gene: TRBJ2-7; D gene: TRBD2; CDR3 DNA: TGTGCCAGCAGTTACTCTGCACTAGCGGGAGGTCTCTCCTACGAGCAGTACTTC; CDR3 protein: CASSYSALAGGLSYEQYF
V gene: TRBV5-1; clone size: many; J gene: TRBJ2-5; D gene: .; CDR3 DNA: TGCGCCAGCAGCTTCGGGGTTACGACAGGCCAAGAGACCCAGTACTTC; CDR3 protein: CASSFGVTTGQETQYF
V gene: TRBV20-1; clone size: many; J gene: TRBJ2-3; D gene: .; CDR3 DNA: TGCAGTGCTAGGCATCCAGCGGCAGATACGCAGTATTTT; CDR3 protein: CSARHPAADTQYF
V gene: TRBV24-1; clone size: many; J gene: TRBJ2-3; D gene: .; CDR3 DNA: TGTGCCACCAGTGATTTGGTCAGAGGCCTTAGCACAGATACGCAGTATTTT; CDR3 protein: CATSDLVRGLSTDTQYF
V gene: TRBV28; clone size: .; J gene: TRBJ2-3; D gene: .; CDR3 DNA: TGTGCCAGCAGTTTTGCGGGAAGCACAGATACGCAGTATTTT; CDR3 protein: CASSFAGSTDTQYF
V gene: TRBV27; clone size: few; J gene: TRBJ2-1; D gene: .; CDR3 DNA: TGTGCCAGCAGTGAGTTAGGGCTCGCCAATGAGCAGTTCTTC; CDR3 protein: CASSELGLANEQFF